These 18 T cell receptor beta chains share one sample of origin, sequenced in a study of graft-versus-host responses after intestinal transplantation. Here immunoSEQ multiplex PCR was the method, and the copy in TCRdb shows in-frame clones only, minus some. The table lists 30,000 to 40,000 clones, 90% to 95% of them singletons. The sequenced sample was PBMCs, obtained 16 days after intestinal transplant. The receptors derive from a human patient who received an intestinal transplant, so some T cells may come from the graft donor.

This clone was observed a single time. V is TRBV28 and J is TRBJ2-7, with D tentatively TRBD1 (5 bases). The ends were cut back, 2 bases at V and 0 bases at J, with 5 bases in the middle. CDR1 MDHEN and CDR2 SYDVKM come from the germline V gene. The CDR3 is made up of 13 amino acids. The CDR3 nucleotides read TGTGCCAGCAGTTTAAGGGGCTCCTACGAGCAGTACTTC. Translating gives CASSLRGSYEQYF.

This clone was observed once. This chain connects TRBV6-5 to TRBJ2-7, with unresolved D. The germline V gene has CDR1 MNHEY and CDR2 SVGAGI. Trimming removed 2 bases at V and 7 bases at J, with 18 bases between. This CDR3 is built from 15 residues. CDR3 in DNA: TGTGCCAGCAGTTACCCCGGGCCAGGTCCTGGAGAGCAGTACTTC. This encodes CASSYPGPGPGEQYF.

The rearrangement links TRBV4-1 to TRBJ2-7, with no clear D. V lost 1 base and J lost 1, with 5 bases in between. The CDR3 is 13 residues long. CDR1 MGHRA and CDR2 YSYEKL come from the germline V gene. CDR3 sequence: CASSQGSSYEQYF. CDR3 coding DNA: TGCGCCAGCAGCCAAGGGAGTTCCTACGAGCAGTACTTC.

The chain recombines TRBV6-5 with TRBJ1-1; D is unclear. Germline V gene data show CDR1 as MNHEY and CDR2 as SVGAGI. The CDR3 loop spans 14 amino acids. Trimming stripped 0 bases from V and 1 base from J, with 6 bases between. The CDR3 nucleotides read TGTGCCAGCAGTTACTCGTACGGGAACACTGAAGCTTTCTTT. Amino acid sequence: CASSYSYGNTEAFF.

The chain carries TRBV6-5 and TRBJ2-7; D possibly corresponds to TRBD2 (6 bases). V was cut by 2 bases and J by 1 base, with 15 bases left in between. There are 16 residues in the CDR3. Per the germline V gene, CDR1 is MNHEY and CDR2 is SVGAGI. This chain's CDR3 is CASSYGGMVGSYEQYF. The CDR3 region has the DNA TGTGCCAGCAGTTACGGCGGGATGGTTGGATCCTACGAGCAGTACTTC.

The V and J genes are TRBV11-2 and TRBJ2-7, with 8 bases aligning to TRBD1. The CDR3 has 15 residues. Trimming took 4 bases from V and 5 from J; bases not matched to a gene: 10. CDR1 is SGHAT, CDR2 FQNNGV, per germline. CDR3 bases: TGTGCCAGCAGCTCGGAGTATCAGGGGGCCAACGAGCAGTACTTC. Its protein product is CASSSEYQGANEQYF.

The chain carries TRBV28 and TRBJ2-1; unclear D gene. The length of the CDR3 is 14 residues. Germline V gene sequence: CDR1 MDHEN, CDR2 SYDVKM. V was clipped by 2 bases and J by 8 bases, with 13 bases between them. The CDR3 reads CASSLVAEWYEQFF. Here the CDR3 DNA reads TGTGCCAGCAGTTTAGTCGCGGAGTGGTATGAGCAGTTCTTC.

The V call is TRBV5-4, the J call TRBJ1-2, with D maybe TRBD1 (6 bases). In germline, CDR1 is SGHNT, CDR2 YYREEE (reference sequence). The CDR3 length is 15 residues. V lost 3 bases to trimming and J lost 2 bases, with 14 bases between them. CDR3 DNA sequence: TGTGCCAGCAGCTCAACGGGGCAGGGGAACTATGGCTACACCTTC. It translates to CASSSTGQGNYGYTF.

This CDR3 is CASSQDKVYEKLFF. The CDR3 DNA sequence: TGCGCCAGCAGCCAAGATAAAGTGTATGAAAAACTGTTTTTT. The chain is built from TRBV4-1 and TRBJ1-4; D is ambiguous. V lost 0 bases and J 6 bases, leaving 8 bases between the germline ends. The germline gives CDR1 MGHRA, CDR2 YSYEKL. This CDR3 is built from 14 residues.

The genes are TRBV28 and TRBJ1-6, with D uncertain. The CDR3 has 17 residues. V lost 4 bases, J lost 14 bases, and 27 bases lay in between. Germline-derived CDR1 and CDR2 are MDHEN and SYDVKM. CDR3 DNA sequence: TGTGCCAGCAGTTCTCTATTTTGGAACACCGGCGGTTGGGCCCTCCACTTT. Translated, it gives CASSSLFWNTGGWALHF.

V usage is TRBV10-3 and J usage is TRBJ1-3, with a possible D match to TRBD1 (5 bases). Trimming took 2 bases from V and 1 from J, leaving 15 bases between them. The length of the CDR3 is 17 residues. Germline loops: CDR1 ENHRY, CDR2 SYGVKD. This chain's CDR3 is CAISEQGGAKSGNTIYF. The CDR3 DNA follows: TGTGCCATCAGTGAGCAAGGAGGGGCGAAATCTGGAAACACCATATATTTT.

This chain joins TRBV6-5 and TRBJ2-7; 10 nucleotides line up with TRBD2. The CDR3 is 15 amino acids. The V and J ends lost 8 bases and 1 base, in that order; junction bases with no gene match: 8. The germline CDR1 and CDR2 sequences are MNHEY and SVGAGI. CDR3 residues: CASGRGAGGSYEQYF. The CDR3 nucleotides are TGTGCCAGCGGAAGGGGAGCGGGAGGGTCCTACGAGCAGTACTTC.

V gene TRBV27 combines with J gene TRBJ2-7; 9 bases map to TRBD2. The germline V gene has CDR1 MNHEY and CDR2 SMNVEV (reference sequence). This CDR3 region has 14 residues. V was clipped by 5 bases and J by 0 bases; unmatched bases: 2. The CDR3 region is CASSGTSSSYEQYF. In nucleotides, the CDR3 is TGTGCCAGCAGTGGGACTAGCAGCTCCTACGAGCAGTACTTC.

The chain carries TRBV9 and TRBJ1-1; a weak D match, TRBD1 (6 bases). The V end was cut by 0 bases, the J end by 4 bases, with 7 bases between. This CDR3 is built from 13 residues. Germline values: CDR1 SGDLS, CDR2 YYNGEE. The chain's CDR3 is CASSVGGLTEAFF. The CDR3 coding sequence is TGTGCCAGCAGCGTAGGGGGGCTCACTGAAGCTTTCTTT.

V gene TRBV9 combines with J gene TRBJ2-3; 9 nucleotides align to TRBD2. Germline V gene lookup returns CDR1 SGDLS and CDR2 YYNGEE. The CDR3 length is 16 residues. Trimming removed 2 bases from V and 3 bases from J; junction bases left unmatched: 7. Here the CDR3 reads CASSVLSGRGTDTQYF. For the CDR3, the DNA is TGTGCCAGCAGCGTGCTTAGCGGGAGAGGAACAGATACGCAGTATTTT.

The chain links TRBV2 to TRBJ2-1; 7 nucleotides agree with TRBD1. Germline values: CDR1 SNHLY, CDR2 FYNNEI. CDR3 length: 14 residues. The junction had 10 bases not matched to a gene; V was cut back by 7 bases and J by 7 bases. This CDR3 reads CASTLTGNFNEQFF. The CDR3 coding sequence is TGTGCCAGCACCCTGACAGGGAACTTTAATGAGCAGTTCTTC.

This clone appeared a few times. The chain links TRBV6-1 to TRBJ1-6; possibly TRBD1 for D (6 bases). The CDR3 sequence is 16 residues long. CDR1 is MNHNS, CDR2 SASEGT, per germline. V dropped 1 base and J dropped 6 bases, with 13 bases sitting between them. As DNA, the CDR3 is TGTGCCAGCAGTGAAGAAGAGGGGGGGGGTAATTCACCCCTCCACTTT. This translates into CASSEEEGGGNSPLHF.

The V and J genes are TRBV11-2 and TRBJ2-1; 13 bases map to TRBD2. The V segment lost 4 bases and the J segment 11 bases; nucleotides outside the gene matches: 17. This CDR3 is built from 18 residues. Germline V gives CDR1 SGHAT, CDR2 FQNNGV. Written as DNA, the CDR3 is TGTGCCAGCAGCTGGGGACTAGCGGGACCACCCTCAGACGTGAAGCAGTTCTTC. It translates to CASSWGLAGPPSDVKQFF.